Below are 10 T cell receptor beta chains sequenced from a single sample in a study of blood T cells in healthy people across ages. A second PCR of 7 to 11 cycles used a sample-barcoded 5' primer and a J-beta primer mix. One entry per CDR3 protein, called by TCRdb with MiXCR from the 5' RACE reads. The repertoire holds around 1,800,000 distinct CDR3 sequences, with about 39% as singletons. Sequences were obtained from blood. The receptors shown here come from a human donor in good health.

There are many counts of this clonotype. The chain carries TRBV2 and TRBJ1-1; a weak D match, TRBD1 (5 bases). In germline, CDR1 is SNHLY, CDR2 FYNNEI. Between the trimmed V and J ends, which lost 7 bases and 4 bases, there was a span of 16 bases. The CDR3 consists of 14 residues. CDR3 sequence reads: CASTPPGGGTEAFF. The CDR3 DNA reads TGTGCCAGCACCCCACCTGGGGGGGGCACTGAAGCTTTCTTT.

The chain recombines TRBV4-1 with TRBJ2-6; 7 bases match TRBD1. Germline V CDR1 and CDR2: MGHRA, YSYEKL. This CDR3 contains 19 residues. V lost 0 bases to trimming and J lost 0 bases; unmatched junction nucleotides: 8. The CDR3 protein is CASSQEETGSSSGANVLTF. CDR3 bases: TGCGCCAGCAGCCAAGAGGAGACAGGGAGTAGCTCTGGGGCCAACGTCCTGACTTTC.

The chain carries TRBV6-1 and TRBJ1-2, with D perhaps TRBD1 (5 bases). Germline lookup yields CDR1 MNHNS and CDR2 SASEGT. V lost 5 bases and J 4 bases, leaving 14 bases between the germline ends. CDR3 length equals 14 residues. For the CDR3, the DNA is TGTGCCAGCAGTCAAACGACAGCATCCTATGGCTACACCTTC. It codes for CASSQTTASYGYTF.

This clonotype was seen a few times. V usage is TRBV12-3 or TRBV12-4 and J usage is TRBJ2-3, with 11 bases lining up with TRBD2. V shed 1 base and J 2 bases; nucleotides not matched to a gene: 8. The CDR3 sequence is 18 residues long. The CDR3 spells CASSLVGVAGGHTDTQYF. The CDR3 nucleotides are TGTGCCAGCAGTTTAGTGGGAGTAGCGGGGGGGCACACAGATACGCAGTATTTT.

A few counts support this clonotype. The chain recombines TRBV6-6 with TRBJ1-4; D is unclear. The V gene lost 8 bases and the J gene lost 8 bases, with 12 bases spanning the gap. The CDR3 has 12 amino acids. From germline, CDR1 is MNHNY and CDR2 SVGAGI (reference sequence). For the CDR3, the DNA is TGTGCCAGCTGGGAAATACGGGAAAAACTGTTTTTT. This codes for CASWEIREKLFF.

This clonotype has a single count. CDR3 coding DNA: TGTGCCAGCAGTTACTCGAGTGCGGCCTCCTACAATGAGCAGTTCTTC. Residues: CASSYSSAASYNEQFF. This chain uses TRBV6-5 with TRBJ2-1, with D unresolved. This CDR3 is 16 amino acids long. The germline gives CDR1 MNHEY, CDR2 SVGAGI. The germline V and J ends were trimmed by 0 bases and 0 bases, with 9 bases remaining between them.

The chain has TRBV5-5 and TRBJ1-5, with D perhaps matching TRBD1 (6 bases). The CDR3 spans 15 residues. Germline V gene data show CDR1 as SGHKS and CDR2 as YYEKEE (reference sequence). V lost 2 bases, J lost 7 bases, and 16 bases lay in between. CDR3 region: CASSLQGLLRQPQHF. CDR3 bases: TGTGCCAGCAGCTTACAGGGTTTACTAAGACAGCCCCAGCATTTT.

The chain couples TRBV7-2 to TRBJ2-3; 8 nucleotides align to TRBD2. This CDR3 is built from 17 residues. Germline loops: CDR1 SGHTA, CDR2 FQGNSA. V was clipped by 5 bases and J by 3 bases; unmatched bases: 13. The CDR3 reads CASSAPGGRLWTDTQYF. In nucleotides, the CDR3 is TGTGCCAGCAGCGCCCCGGGGGGGAGGCTTTGGACAGATACGCAGTATTTT. Full variable domain (outside the CDR3, taken from reference TRBV7-2 and TRBJ2-3): GAGVSQSPSNKVTEKGKDVELRCDPISGHTALYWYRQSLGQGLEFLIYFQGNSAPDKSGLPSDRFSAERTGGSVSTLTIQRTQQEDSAVYLCASSAPGGRLWTDTQYFGPGTRLTVL.

The rearrangement links TRBV12-3 or TRBV12-4 to TRBJ2-1, with a tentative D call TRBD2 (6 bases). V lost 5 bases and J 10 bases, leaving 18 bases between the germline ends. The CDR3 is made up of 14 amino acids. The CDR3 DNA sequence: TGTGCCAGCAGTCCGTTGACTAGGACGGGGGAGCAGTTCTTC. Amino acid sequence: CASSPLTRTGEQFF.

This chain joins TRBV18 and TRBJ1-1; unclear D gene. Germline V gives CDR1 KGHSH, CDR2 LQKENI. Trimming stripped 0 bases from V and 2 bases from J, with 4 bases between. This CDR3 comprises 13 residues. This CDR3 reads CASSPPTNTEAFF. Written as DNA, the CDR3 is TGTGCCAGCTCACCACCGACAAACACTGAAGCTTTCTTT.